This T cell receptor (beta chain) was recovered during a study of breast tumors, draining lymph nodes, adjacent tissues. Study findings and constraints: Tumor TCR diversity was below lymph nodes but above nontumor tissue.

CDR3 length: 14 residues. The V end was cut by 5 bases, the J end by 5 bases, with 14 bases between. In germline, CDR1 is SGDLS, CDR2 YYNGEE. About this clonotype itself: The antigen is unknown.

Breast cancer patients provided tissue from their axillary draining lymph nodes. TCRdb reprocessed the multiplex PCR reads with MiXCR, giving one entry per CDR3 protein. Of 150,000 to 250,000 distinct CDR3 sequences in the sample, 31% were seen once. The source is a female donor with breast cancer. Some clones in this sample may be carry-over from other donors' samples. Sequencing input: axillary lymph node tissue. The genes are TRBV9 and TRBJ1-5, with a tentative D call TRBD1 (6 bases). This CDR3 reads CASSRGGGDQPQHF. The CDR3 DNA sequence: TGTGCCAGCAGTCGAGGGGGGGGCGATCAGCCCCAGCATTTT.